The 28 T cell receptor beta chains below all came from one sample that was sequenced in a study of OX40 agonist ivuxolimab in advanced cancers. The table came from immunoSEQ multiplex PCR; TCRdb's copy has only in-frame clones and leaves some out. Among about 48,000 clones listed, 92% were seen once. The specimen comprised CD4+ or CD8+ T cells sorted from blood, sampled in a trial of the OX40 agonist ivuxolimab. These receptors came from an adult with an advanced solid tumor such as melanoma, head and neck, liver or kidney cancer.

This clone came up once. The rearrangement joins TRBV10-1 to TRBJ2-3, with D hard to call. The CDR3 totals 15 residues. V gave up 2 bases and J gave up 4 bases, with 13 bases separating them. The germline V gene encodes CDR1 WNHNN and CDR2 SYGVQD (reference sequence). The CDR3 spells CASSETVGFPDTQYF. DNA of the CDR3: TGCGCCAGCAGTGAGACAGTGGGGTTCCCAGATACGCAGTATTTT.

V gene TRBV13 combines with J gene TRBJ2-4; 10 bases map to TRBD1. The germline V gene has CDR1 PRHDT and CDR2 FYEKMQ (reference sequence). The junction had 8 bases not matched to a gene; V was cut back by 4 bases and J by 8 bases. The CDR3 is made up of 15 amino acids. The CDR3 DNA is TGTGCCAGCAGCTCCTCCGACAGGGGGCTGGACATTCAGTACTTC. Amino acids: CASSSSDRGLDIQYF.

CDR3 sequence (DNA): TGTGCCAGCAGCTCATCGGACAGGGGCGAGACCCAGTACTTC. Amino acids: CASSSSDRGETQYF. The rearrangement links TRBV7-9 to TRBJ2-5; 9 positions match TRBD1. CDR3 length: 14 residues. Looked up from germline, CDR1 is SEHNR and CDR2 is FQNEAQ (reference sequence). Germline trimming cut 4 bases from V and 5 bases from J; bases unmatched to any gene: 5.

This clone showed up just once. The rearrangement uses TRBV6-5 and TRBJ1-3; maybe TRBD1 (5 bases). The germline V and J ends were trimmed by 4 bases and 0 bases, with 7 bases remaining between them. The V gene's germline CDR1 is MNHEY and CDR2 SVGAGI. The CDR3 consists of 14 residues. This CDR3 reads CASSSTDSGNTIYF. The DNA for the CDR3 is TGTGCCAGCAGTTCGACAGACTCTGGAAACACCATATATTTT.

The genes are TRBV2 and TRBJ1-4; D is uncertain. Per the germline V gene, CDR1 is SNHLY and CDR2 is FYNNEI. V was trimmed by 8 bases and J by 8 bases, leaving 15 bases between them. The CDR3 is 13 amino acids. The CDR3 nucleotides are TGTGCCAGCGGCGCCCGATGGCAGGAAAAACTGTTTTTT. It specifies CASGARWQEKLFF.

This clone was counted once. The chain has TRBV10-3 and TRBJ1-2; D remains unclear. The V gene lost 7 bases and the J gene lost 1 base, with 13 bases spanning the gap. The CDR3 consists of 14 residues. In germline, CDR1 is ENHRY, CDR2 SYGVKD. The CDR3 sequence is CAIKDIGDNYGYTF. The CDR3 DNA reads as TGTGCCATCAAAGACATTGGGGATAACTATGGCTACACCTTC.

J is TRBJ2-3 and V is TRBV30; D is possibly TRBD1 (5 bases). Germline assignment: CDR1 GTSNPN and CDR2 SVGIG (reference sequence). CDR3 length equals 15 residues. V was cut by 0 bases and J by 2 bases, with 12 bases left in between. CDR3 nucleotides: TGTGCCTGGAGTGTACTCTCAGGGTCCACAGATACGCAGTATTTT. Residues: CAWSVLSGSTDTQYF.

The chain links TRBV6-4 to TRBJ1-1; 7 bases fit TRBD1. Germline trimming cut 6 bases from V and 5 bases from J; bases unmatched to any gene: 6. The CDR3 totals 13 residues. Germline V gene lookup returns CDR1 MRHNA and CDR2 SNTAGT. The CDR3 spells CASSGTVGTEAFF. The DNA for the CDR3 is TGTGCCAGCAGCGGGACAGTGGGGACTGAAGCTTTCTTT.

This chain uses TRBV7-9 with TRBJ1-5, with no clear D. The V end lost 1 base, the J end lost 1 base, and 20 bases lay between the germline ends. The CDR3 runs to 19 residues. The germline V gene encodes CDR1 SEHNR and CDR2 FQNEAQ (reference sequence). CDR3 in amino acids: CASSLEGSSGKGSNQPQHF. In DNA form, the CDR3 reads TGTGCCAGCAGCTTAGAAGGTTCCAGCGGGAAGGGCAGCAATCAGCCCCAGCATTTT.

This chain connects TRBV11-2 to TRBJ2-1; 9 bases align to TRBD1. The V and J ends lost 1 base and 6 bases, in that order; junction bases with no gene match: 13. This CDR3 region has 18 residues. CDR1 is SGHAT, CDR2 FQNNGV, per germline. This chain's CDR3 is CASSLGRIGQGPGNEQFF. CDR3 sequence (DNA): TGTGCCAGCAGCTTAGGCCGGATAGGACAGGGGCCGGGCAATGAGCAGTTCTTC.

The V and J genes are TRBV27 and TRBJ2-3; D ambiguous. The V end was cut by 5 bases, the J end by 0 bases, with 12 bases between. Germline CDR1 MNHEY, CDR2 SMNVEV (reference sequence). This CDR3 spans 15 amino acids. The CDR3 sequence: CASSPGRISTDTQYF. The CDR3 coding sequence is TGTGCCAGCAGTCCTGGACGGATTAGCACAGATACGCAGTATTTT.

CDR3 in amino acids: CASSMGTGGEQYF. Here the CDR3 DNA reads TGTGCCAGTAGTATGGGGACAGGGGGCGAGCAGTACTTC. The chain uses TRBV19 and TRBJ2-7; 11 bases line up with TRBD1. The CDR3 consists of 13 residues. Germline values: CDR1 LNHDA, CDR2 SQIVND (reference sequence). The V segment lost 3 bases and the J segment 6 bases; nucleotides outside the gene matches: 1.

This sequence joins TRBV30 and TRBJ2-2; 9 bases fit TRBD2. The CDR3 spans 16 residues. Germline trimming cut 0 bases from V and 4 bases from J; bases unmatched to any gene: 6. CDR1 and CDR2 from the germline V gene are GTSNPN and SVGIG (reference sequence). The CDR3 spells CAWSVGAGGPTGELFF. CDR3 in DNA: TGTGCCTGGAGTGTAGGAGCGGGGGGCCCCACCGGGGAGCTGTTTTTT. Complete variable domain (other parts from reference TRBV30 and TRBJ2-2): SQTIHQWPATLVQPVGSPLSLECTVEGTSNPNLYWYRQAAGRGLQLLFYSVGIGQISSEVPQNLSASRPQDRQFILSSKKLLLSDSGFYLCAWSVGAGGPTGELFFGEGSRLTVL.

The chain carries TRBV2 and TRBJ1-6; D not resolved. The CDR3 runs to 14 residues. V was trimmed by 8 bases and J by 7 bases, leaving 15 bases between them. Germline V lookup: CDR1 SNHLY, CDR2 FYNNEI. The CDR3 DNA sequence: TGTGCCAGCCTTGGAGAGGGATTAAATTCACCCCTCCACTTT. Translated: CASLGEGLNSPLHF.

The chain has TRBV19 and TRBJ2-1; 11 bases map to TRBD1. The CDR3 has 14 residues. Germline CDR1 is LNHDA and CDR2 is SQIVND (reference sequence). V lost 3 bases, J lost 7 bases, and 2 bases stayed unmatched. The CDR3 sequence is CASSIGQGANEQFF. The CDR3 DNA reads as TGTGCCAGTAGTATTGGACAGGGGGCAAATGAGCAGTTCTTC.

V is TRBV6-5 and J is TRBJ2-1; D unresolved. V was clipped by 8 bases and J by 0 bases, with 8 bases between them. The germline gives CDR1 MNHEY, CDR2 SVGAGI. The CDR3 runs to 13 residues. DNA of the CDR3: TGTGCCAGCTGCGCCCTCTCCTACAATGAGCAGTTCTTC. Translating gives CASCALSYNEQFF.

J is TRBJ1-1 and V is TRBV6-5, with 9 positions matching TRBD1. V dropped 5 bases and J dropped 4; count of bases not matched to a gene: 5. The germline V gene encodes CDR1 MNHEY and CDR2 SVGAGI. The CDR3 loop spans 14 amino acids. The CDR3 reads CASSPGQGATEAFF. The DNA of the CDR3 is TGTGCCAGCAGTCCGGGACAGGGAGCCACTGAAGCTTTCTTT.

The chain has TRBV5-4 and TRBJ1-4; tentative D call: TRBD1 (5 bases). Between the trimmed V and J ends, which lost 1 base and 6 bases, there was a span of 16 bases. The CDR3 contains 16 residues. The germline CDR1 and CDR2 sequences are SGHNT and YYREEE (reference sequence). DNA for the CDR3: TGTGCCAGCAGCTTGCCCGGCGCGGGGCGGGATGAAAAACTGTTTTTT. This sequence encodes CASSLPGAGRDEKLFF.

The rearrangement uses TRBV6-1 and TRBJ2-1, with 12 bases lining up with TRBD2. After removal of 0 bases from V and 8 bases from J, the junction contained 5 bases not matched to a gene. The length of the CDR3 is 16 residues. Germline CDR1 MNHNS, CDR2 SASEGT. The DNA for the CDR3 is TGTGCCAGCAGTGAAGCCGAGGCTAGCGGGGGGGATGAGCAGTTCTTC. Translated, it gives CASSEAEASGGDEQFF.

The V gene is TRBV13, the J gene TRBJ2-7; 10 bases align to TRBD1. From germline, CDR1 is PRHDT and CDR2 FYEKMQ (reference sequence). There are 16 residues in the CDR3. With 5 bases clipped from V and 4 bases from J, the junction kept 11 bases outside the gene matches. CDR3 DNA: TGTGCCAGCAGCCCCCGACAGGGGGCGCGGGCATACGAGCAGTACTTC. This codes for CASSPRQGARAYEQYF.

A single count supports this clone. This chain links TRBV14 with TRBJ1-4; no clear D gene. Germline assignment: CDR1 SGHDN and CDR2 FVKESK. The V end lost 0 bases, the J end lost 4 bases, and 15 bases lay between the germline ends. The CDR3 has 17 residues. This CDR3 reads CASSQEGWGKGNEKLFF. CDR3 bases: TGTGCCAGCAGCCAAGAAGGCTGGGGAAAGGGTAATGAAAAACTGTTTTTT.

The gene calls are TRBV5-6 and TRBJ1-3, with 8 nucleotides matching TRBD1. CDR1 is SGHDT and CDR2 is YYEEEE in the germline V gene. This CDR3 contains 17 residues. V lost 2 bases and J lost 0; bases outside the gene matches: 7. The CDR3, as DNA: TGTGCCAGCAGCTTAGGGACAGGCGTCGCCTCTGGAAACACCATATATTTT. It codes for CASSLGTGVASGNTIYF.

J is TRBJ2-7 and V is TRBV4-1, with D maybe TRBD1 (5 bases). With 1 base removed from V and 4 bases from J, the gap between germline ends came to 14 bases. Looked up from germline, CDR1 is MGHRA and CDR2 is YSYEKL. This CDR3 region has 15 residues. This CDR3 is CASSQAVGQVYEQYV. CDR3 nucleotide sequence: TGCGCCAGCAGCCAAGCGGTGGGGCAGGTTTACGAGCAGTACGTC.

This CDR3 reads CATSRLRELTGNTIYF. As DNA, the CDR3 is TGTGCCACCAGCAGGCTGAGGGAGCTTACTGGAAACACCATATATTTT. V usage is TRBV15 and J usage is TRBJ1-3; D gene ambiguous. Looked up from germline, CDR1 is LNHNV and CDR2 is YYDKDF (reference sequence). The CDR3 sequence is 16 residues long. V was pared by 3 bases and J by 2 bases, with 14 bases between.

The chain recombines TRBV25-1 with TRBJ1-4; 8 bases are shared with TRBD1. The germline gives CDR1 MGHDK, CDR2 SYGVNS. After removal of 6 bases from V and 3 bases from J, the junction contained 6 bases not matched to a gene. The CDR3 sequence is 15 residues long. The DNA of the CDR3 is TGTGCCAGCAGGGAAACAGGGGGTGCTAATGAAAAACTGTTTTTT. Translation gives CASRETGGANEKLFF.

The gene calls are TRBV4-1 and TRBJ1-1; 9 bases agree with TRBD1. The V segment lost 3 bases and the J segment 8 bases; nucleotides outside the gene matches: 7. The germline gives CDR1 MGHRA, CDR2 YSYEKL. The CDR3 loop spans 14 amino acids. This chain's CDR3 is CASSQIGQGREAFF. The CDR3 DNA is TGCGCCAGCAGCCAGATCGGACAGGGGAGAGAAGCTTTCTTT.

The V gene is TRBV30, the J gene TRBJ1-3; no definite D call. V dropped 2 bases and J dropped 0 bases, with 5 bases sitting between them. Germline CDR1 GTSNPN, CDR2 SVGIG (reference sequence). The CDR3 is 13 amino acids. This CDR3 reads CAWSPNSGNTIYF. The CDR3 DNA follows: TGTGCCTGGAGTCCGAACTCTGGAAACACCATATATTTT. Full variable domain (outside the CDR3, taken from reference TRBV30 and TRBJ1-3): SQTIHQWPATLVQPVGSPLSLECTVEGTSNPNLYWYRQAAGRGLQLLFYSVGIGQISSEVPQNLSASRPQDRQFILSSKKLLLSDSGFYLCAWSPNSGNTIYFGEGSWLTVV.

This chain joins TRBV19 and TRBJ1-2; tentatively, D is TRBD1 (6 bases). The ends were cut back, 5 bases at V and 2 bases at J, with 18 bases in the middle. Germline V lookup: CDR1 LNHDA, CDR2 SQIVND (reference sequence). This CDR3 contains 16 residues. CDR3 in amino acids: CASSSLDRSDNYGYTF. CDR3 sequence (DNA): TGTGCCAGTAGTTCCCTAGACAGGAGTGACAACTATGGCTACACCTTC.